A single sample is the source of the 32 T cell receptor beta chains below, sequenced in a study of early T cells in non-severe SARS-CoV-2 infection. Via MiXCR, TCRdb re-called the 5' RACE reads, giving one row per CDR3 protein. The profile shows around 55,000 distinct CDR3 sequences, around 14% of them singletons. This sample comprised whole blood, obtained at baseline. The origin of the receptors is an adult who was a healthcare worker with PCR-confirmed SARS-CoV-2 infection or an uninfected control (not recorded which).

The J gene is TRBJ2-5, the V gene TRBV7-9; D remains ambiguous. Germline CDR1 reads SEHNR; CDR2 reads FQNEAQ (reference sequence). Trimming stripped 2 bases from V and 5 bases from J, with 9 bases between. This CDR3 has 13 amino acids. The CDR3 reads CASSLNAGETQYF. The CDR3 DNA follows: TGTGCCAGCAGCTTAAACGCCGGGGAGACCCAGTACTTC.

The chain couples TRBV6-6 to TRBJ2-5, with 12 positions matching TRBD2. Germline CDR1 MNHNY, CDR2 SVGAGI (reference sequence). This CDR3 comprises 16 residues. The junction had 8 bases not matched to a gene; V was cut back by 5 bases and J by 4 bases. As DNA, the CDR3 is TGTGCCAGCAGTGACCCTAGCGGGGGGGCCCCAGAGACCCAGTACTTC. This encodes CASSDPSGGAPETQYF.

The gene calls are TRBV12-3 or TRBV12-4 and TRBJ1-2, with TRBD1 identical over 8 bases. The CDR3 runs 13 residues. Germline trimming cut 3 bases from V and 6 bases from J; bases unmatched to any gene: 3. The CDR3 DNA sequence: TGTGCCAGCAGTTTCGGACAGGGAGATGGCTACACCTTC. It yields the protein CASSFGQGDGYTF.

The V and J genes are TRBV1 and TRBJ2-7; the table's D gene call, TRBD2, was not cross checked with the DNA. TRBV1 is shown as a pseudogene. CDR3 length equals 16 residues. The CDR3 coding sequence is TGCACCAGCAGCCCCTATACCGGACTCGGCTTCTACGAGCAGTACTTC. This translates into CTSSPYTGLGFYEQYF.

This clonotype was recorded a few times. The V gene is TRBV5-1, the J gene TRBJ2-7; TRBD1 is a possible D gene (6 bases). The CDR3 length is 14 residues. Per the germline V gene, CDR1 is SGHRS and CDR2 is YFSETQ. The V end was cut by 3 bases, the J end by 4 bases, with 14 bases between. The DNA of the CDR3 is TGCGCCAGCAGCTCGTCCCGGGACATATACGAGCAGTACTTC. It is translated as CASSSSRDIYEQYF.

The CDR3 protein is CASSLWQAGDTGELFF. The CDR3 DNA sequence: TGTGCCAGCAGCTTATGGCAAGCGGGGGACACCGGGGAGCTGTTTTTT. The chain links TRBV11-2 to TRBJ2-2; TRBD2 matches at 8 bases. V trimming: 2 bases; J trimming: 3 bases; junction bases outside the gene matches: 5. Germline assignment: CDR1 SGHAT and CDR2 FQNNGV. The CDR3 is made up of 16 amino acids. The full variable domain, completed using reference TRBV11-2 and TRBJ2-2, is EAGVAQSPRYKIIEKRQSVAFWCNPISGHATLYWYQQILGQGPKLLIQFQNNGVVDDSQLPKDRFSAERLKGVDSTLKIQPAKLEDSAVYLCASSLWQAGDTGELFFGEGSRLTVL.

This clonotype was found a few times. The chain uses TRBV10-2 and TRBJ2-7, with D hard to call. Per germline, CDR1 WSHSY and CDR2 SAAADI. This CDR3 comprises 13 residues. Deletions cut 6 bases from V and 3 bases from J, with 12 bases between. CDR3 region: CASRETSFYEQYF. CDR3 DNA sequence: TGCGCCAGCAGGGAGACGTCGTTCTACGAGCAGTACTTC.

This clonotype was counted ten times or more. This chain's CDR3 is CSASGLVEYEQYF. CDR3 sequence (DNA): TGCAGTGCTAGCGGCCTAGTCGAGTACGAGCAGTACTTC. J is TRBJ2-7 and V is TRBV20-1; D is unresolved. Germline loops: CDR1 DFQATT, CDR2 SNEGSKA (reference sequence). V lost 3 bases and J lost 4, with 13 bases in between. The CDR3 is 13 residues long.

V is TRBV27 and J is TRBJ2-1, with 13 nucleotides matching TRBD2. The germline V gene encodes CDR1 MNHEY and CDR2 SMNVEV (reference sequence). J lost 0 bases, V lost 5 bases, and 10 bases had no gene match. The length of the CDR3 is 19 residues. In nucleotides, the CDR3 is TGTGCCAGCAGTGTAAGAGGACTAGCGGGAGCGCCCTCCTACAATGAGCAGTTCTTC. It translates to CASSVRGLAGAPSYNEQFF.

The table lists this clonotype with many counts. The genes are TRBV18 and TRBJ2-1; 9 bases agree with TRBD1. Unmatched junction bases numbered 12, after V lost 5 bases and J lost 7 bases. The CDR3 covers 16 residues. The germline gives CDR1 KGHSH, CDR2 LQKENI. The CDR3 loop is CASSANHGTGRNEQFF. CDR3 coding DNA: TGTGCCAGCTCAGCGAACCACGGGACAGGGCGGAATGAGCAGTTCTTC.

This clonotype was found a few times. The chain has TRBV7-3 and TRBJ1-1; D gene ambiguous. CDR1 and CDR2 (germline): SGHTA, FQGTGA. The V end lost 5 bases, the J end lost 1 base, and 8 bases lay between the germline ends. This CDR3 has 13 residues. CDR3 in amino acids: CASSPTENTEAFF. In nucleotides, the CDR3 is TGTGCCAGCAGCCCTACAGAGAACACTGAAGCTTTCTTT. The entire variable domain, with the rest obtained from reference TRBV7-3 and TRBJ1-1, is as follows: GAGVSQTPSNKVTEKGKYVELRCDPISGHTALYWYRQSLGQGPEFLIYFQGTGAADDSGLPNDRFFAVRPEGSVSTLKIQRTERGDSAVYLCASSPTENTEAFFGQGTRLTVV.

The J gene is TRBJ1-1, the V gene TRBV11-2, with D uncertain. There are 14 residues in the CDR3. V was trimmed by 6 bases and J by 6 bases, leaving 17 bases between them. CDR1 is SGHAT and CDR2 is FQNNGV in the germline V gene. Here the CDR3 DNA reads TGTGCCAGCAGGGGCAGCTTACTTACGTCTGAAGCTTTCTTT. Residues: CASRGSLLTSEAFF.

The sample holds a few counts of this clonotype. V and J are TRBV19 and TRBJ2-5; D may be TRBD2 (5 bases). Germline V lookup: CDR1 LNHDA, CDR2 SQIVND (reference sequence). CDR3 length: 14 residues. V was trimmed by 4 bases and J by 2 bases, leaving 11 bases between them. CDR3 in amino acids: CASSTGLKQETQYF. CDR3 in DNA: TGTGCCAGTAGTACCGGACTGAAACAAGAGACCCAGTACTTC.

This clonotype was recorded many times. The rearrangement links TRBV27 to TRBJ2-1; D remains ambiguous. The CDR3 runs 14 residues. CDR1 MNHEY and CDR2 SMNVEV come from the germline V gene (reference sequence). Trimming removed 0 bases at V and 6 bases at J, with 9 bases between. In DNA, the CDR3 is TGTGCCAGCAGTTTATCCCTGGCTGGCAATGAGCAGTTCTTC. It yields the protein CASSLSLAGNEQFF.

This chain links TRBV20-1 with TRBJ2-1; D is uncertain. Trimming removed 6 bases from V and 8 bases from J, with 14 bases in between. In germline, CDR1 is DFQATT, CDR2 SNEGSKA (reference sequence). The CDR3 extends over 12 amino acids. The CDR3 protein is CSAKDPVHEQFF. CDR3 DNA: TGCAGTGCCAAGGACCCCGTCCATGAGCAGTTCTTC.

V usage is TRBV10-2 and J usage is TRBJ1-5; D gene ambiguous. V was pared by 2 bases and J by 8 bases, with 10 bases between. Germline CDR1 is WSHSY and CDR2 is SAAADI. CDR3 length: 13 residues. CDR3 nucleotide sequence: TGCGCCAGCAGTGAGAGGGCCTTAGAGCCCCAGCATTTT. This encodes CASSERALEPQHF.

The chain employs TRBV24-1 and TRBJ2-2; D not resolved. V lost 6 bases, J lost 9 bases, and 13 bases lay in between. Germline V lookup: CDR1 KGHDR, CDR2 SFDVKD. The CDR3 sequence is 13 residues long. The CDR3 DNA is TGTGCCACCAGTTCCCGGGTTTCAAGGGAGCTGTTTTTT. Its translation: CATSSRVSRELFF.

This clonotype occurred many times. The chain is built from TRBV20-1 and TRBJ2-1, with TRBD1 matching over 8 bases. Germline V gives CDR1 DFQATT, CDR2 SNEGSKA (reference sequence). Losses at the gene ends were 0 bases for V and 7 bases for J; bases not matched to a gene: 8. The CDR3 runs to 15 residues. The CDR3 DNA follows: TGCAGTGCTAGAGAATGGACAGGGTTTTTGAATGAGCAGTTCTTC. The encoded protein is CSAREWTGFLNEQFF.

This clonotype was detected only a few times. The chain has TRBV3-1 and TRBJ1-2; D is unresolved. V lost 4 bases, J lost 4 bases, and 7 bases lay in between. The CDR3 is 12 amino acids. Germline CDR1 reads LGHDT; CDR2 reads YNNKEL (reference sequence). The CDR3, as DNA: TGTGCCAGCAGCCCTGGCGGCTATGGCTACACCTTC. Translation gives CASSPGGYGYTF. Filled out from reference TRBV3-1 and TRBJ1-2, the complete variable domain reads DTAVSQTPKYLVTQMGNDKSIKCEQNLGHDTMYWYKQDSKKFLKIMFSYNNKELIINETVPNRFSPKSPDKAHLNLHINSLELGDSAVYFCASSPGGYGYTFGSGTRLTVV.

By share of the sample, this clonotype is medium-sized (0.01 to 0.1%). This CDR3 reads CASSPPDRVREKLFF. The CDR3 DNA is TGTGCCAGCAGTCCCCCGGACAGGGTACGCGAAAAACTGTTTTTT. The chain uses TRBV28 and TRBJ1-4; 8 bases match TRBD1. Per the germline V gene, CDR1 is MDHEN and CDR2 is SYDVKM. The CDR3 sequence is 15 residues long. The V segment lost 5 bases and the J segment 8 bases; nucleotides outside the gene matches: 10.

The table lists this clonotype with many counts. The rearrangement joins TRBV29-1 to TRBJ2-7; possible D gene TRBD2, 5 bases. The CDR3 is made up of 13 amino acids. Per the germline V gene, CDR1 is SQVTM and CDR2 is ANQGSEA. Trimming took off 6 bases at V and 7 bases at J, with 19 bases between the two ends. CDR3 nucleotide sequence: TGCAGCGTCTCGAGCGGTTTGTCGGGGGAGCAGTACTTC. This gives the protein CSVSSGLSGEQYF.

This clonotype turned up a few times. The V call is TRBV11-2, the J call TRBJ2-3, with TRBD2 matching 7 bases. V dropped 4 bases and J dropped 6; count of bases not matched to a gene: 13. The CDR3 loop spans 16 amino acids. Per germline, CDR1 SGHAT and CDR2 FQNNGV. The CDR3, as DNA: TGTGCCAGCAGCTCTGCATTACGCGGGAGAAGTGATACGCAGTATTTT. Translated, it gives CASSSALRGRSDTQYF.

V is TRBV12-3 or TRBV12-4 and J is TRBJ2-7; 10 positions match TRBD2. This CDR3 contains 13 residues. V gave up 2 bases and J gave up 7 bases; unmatched junction bases: 2. CDR3: CASSLTSGVEQYF. The CDR3 nucleotides are TGTGCCAGCAGTTTAACTAGCGGGGTTGAGCAGTACTTC.

Only a few counts were recorded for this clonotype. The rearrangement uses TRBV6-5 and TRBJ2-3; TRBD1 matches 9 bases. Per the germline V gene, CDR1 is MNHEY and CDR2 is SVGAGI. This CDR3 spans 14 amino acids. After removal of 8 bases from V and 2 bases from J, the junction contained 5 bases not matched to a gene. As DNA, the CDR3 is TGTGCCAGCCGCCGGGACAGGGCCACAGATACGCAGTATTTT. Translation gives CASRRDRATDTQYF.

At least ten counts were recorded for this clonotype. This chain joins TRBV18 and TRBJ2-3; 7 bases are shared with TRBD2. Germline CDR1 reads KGHSH; CDR2 reads LQKENI. The CDR3 runs to 14 residues. V dropped 5 bases and J dropped 1; count of bases not matched to a gene: 3. The CDR3 sequence: CASSLAGRTDTQYF. CDR3 nucleotide sequence: TGTGCCAGCTCATTAGCGGGCCGCACAGATACGCAGTATTTT. Supplemented by reference TRBV18 and TRBJ2-3, the full variable domain reads NAGVMQNPRHLVRRRGQEARLRCSPMKGHSHVYWYRQLPEEGLKFMVYLQKENIIDESGMPKERFSAEFPKEGPSILRIQQVVRGDSAAYFCASSLAGRTDTQYFGPGTRLTVL.

The CDR3 sequence is CASSPVNSGANVLTF. The CDR3 DNA follows: TGTGCCAGCTCACCAGTGAACTCTGGGGCCAACGTCCTGACTTTC. V gene TRBV18 combines with J gene TRBJ2-6, with D uncertain. CDR1 is KGHSH and CDR2 is LQKENI in the germline V gene. CDR3 length equals 15 residues. V was pared by 2 bases and J by 0 bases, with 5 bases between. Full variable domain (outside the CDR3, taken from reference TRBV18 and TRBJ2-6): NAGVMQNPRHLVRRRGQEARLRCSPMKGHSHVYWYRQLPEEGLKFMVYLQKENIIDESGMPKERFSAEFPKEGPSILRIQQVVRGDSAAYFCASSPVNSGANVLTFGAGSRLTVL.

This chain connects TRBV4-1 to TRBJ2-5; D remains unclear. The CDR3 is 13 amino acids. Trimming cost V 1 base and J 1 base, with 4 bases left between them. Per germline, CDR1 MGHRA and CDR2 YSYEKL. CDR3: CASSQVAQETQYF. CDR3 DNA sequence: TGCGCCAGCAGCCAAGTAGCCCAAGAGACCCAGTACTTC.

This clonotype occurred a few times. V and J are TRBV7-2 and TRBJ2-3; maybe TRBD2 (6 bases). The CDR3 has 12 residues. Germline V gene lookup returns CDR1 SGHTA and CDR2 FQGNSA. Deletions cut 4 bases from V and 6 bases from J, with 8 bases between. DNA for the CDR3: TGTGCCAGCAGCTCTAGCGTGGATACGCAGTATTTT. It is translated as CASSSSVDTQYF.

There are a few counts of this clonotype. The chain combines TRBV29-1 with TRBJ1-6; D is possibly TRBD1 (5 bases). V lost 6 bases, J lost 10 bases, and 16 bases lay in between. CDR3 length equals 13 residues. Germline CDR1 SQVTM, CDR2 ANQGSEA. CDR3 sequence: CSVWGGVGSPLHF. The CDR3 DNA reads TGCAGCGTATGGGGGGGAGTAGGCTCACCCCTCCACTTT.

The rearrangement uses TRBV12-3 or TRBV12-4 and TRBJ2-7; TRBD1 or TRBD2 may be the D gene (5 bases each). Trimming removed 5 bases at V and 0 bases at J, with 14 bases between. The CDR3 loop spans 15 amino acids. DNA for the CDR3: TGTGCCAGCAGTGGGACGCACACTAGCTCCTACGAGCAGTACTTC. Its protein product is CASSGTHTSSYEQYF.

This chain links TRBV10-1 with TRBJ2-1; 8 bases are a match to TRBD1. From germline, CDR1 is WNHNN and CDR2 SYGVQD (reference sequence). Trimming took 7 bases from V and 5 from J; bases not matched to a gene: 10. The CDR3 consists of 15 residues. The CDR3 protein is CASNAQGGTNNEQFF. The CDR3 nucleotides read TGCGCCAGCAACGCACAGGGGGGCACCAACAATGAGCAGTTCTTC.

In its sample, this clonotype was seen a few times. The chain is built from TRBV14 and TRBJ1-1; the D gene is possibly TRBD1 (5 bases). V lost 10 bases and J lost 4, with 16 bases in between. Germline assignment: CDR1 SGHDN and CDR2 FVKESK. CDR3 length equals 13 residues. In nucleotides, the CDR3 is TGTGCCACCTCGTTATGGGGGGGCACTGAAGCTTTCTTT. This sequence encodes CATSLWGGTEAFF.